This T cell receptor beta chain was recovered during a study of tumor-infiltrating lymphocytes in primary liver carcinoma. Study at large: The patients had histopathologically diagnosed primary liver carcinoma, and their disease was treated by surgical resection. Aged between 30 and 69 years, the patients were men and women. Study outcomes and limitations: Tumor region pairs outstripped tumor-adjacent and tumor-blood pairs in overlap. Tumors reached a significantly greater top-250-clone fraction than blood did (p = 0.039).

Priming with a constant-region primer yielded TCR beta cDNA from 450 to 600 ng total RNA. Modified slightly, ARM-PCR produced TCR beta libraries over three nested multiplex PCR rounds. Use of TRBV1-TRBV30 forward primers with a C-beta reverse primer characterized the first two PCR rounds, which lasted around 11 cycles each. TCRdb called the multiplex PCR reads again in MiXCR, with one record for every CDR3 protein. The table records a few hundred thousand distinct CDR3 sequences, nearly 60% of them present only once. As regards this clonotype: Its antigen is unidentified. An end of the junction differs from the germline gene, which may be a read error.

Germline V lookup: CDR1 WSHSY, CDR2 SAAADI. CDR3 size: 17 residues. Unsorted whole blood yielded blood RNA, and germline DNA was extracted as well. This clonotype was obtained from a woman aged 30 to 39 with primary liver carcinoma and hepatitis B virus infection. V is TRBV10-2 and J is TRBJ2-1; 14 positions agree with TRBD2. The sequenced sample consisted of peripheral blood. The CDR3 loop reads CASSRLAGGSSYNDQFF. CDR3 coding DNA: TGCGCCAGCAGTAGACTAGCGGGAGGGAGCTCCTACAATGACCAGTTCTTC.